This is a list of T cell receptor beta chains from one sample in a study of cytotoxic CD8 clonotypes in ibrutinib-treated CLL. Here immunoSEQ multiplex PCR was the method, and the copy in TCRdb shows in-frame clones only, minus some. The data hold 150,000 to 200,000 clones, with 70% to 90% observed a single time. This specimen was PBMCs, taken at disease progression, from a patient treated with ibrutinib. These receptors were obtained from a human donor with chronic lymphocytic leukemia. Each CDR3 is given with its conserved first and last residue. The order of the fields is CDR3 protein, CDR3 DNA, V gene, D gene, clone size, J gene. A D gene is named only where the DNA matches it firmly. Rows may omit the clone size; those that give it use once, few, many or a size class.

CATRATGQAYEQYF,TGTGCCACCAGGGCGACAGGGCAAGCATACGAGCAGTACTTC,TRBV15,TRBD1,.,TRBJ2-7
CASSIDPQASDYGYTF,TGTGCCAGTAGTATAGATCCCCAGGCGTCGGACTATGGCTACACCTTC,TRBV19,.,.,TRBJ1-2
CASSPGQGMWGYTF,TGCGCCAGCAGCCCGGGACAGGGAATGTGGGGCTACACCTTC,TRBV5-1,TRBD1,.,TRBJ1-2
CASSLFGANVLTF,TGTGCCAGCAGTTTATTTGGGGCCAACGTCCTGACTTTC,TRBV27,.,.,TRBJ2-6
CASSLDLTGDGYTF,TGTGCCAGCAGCTTAGACCTGACAGGGGACGGCTACACCTTC,TRBV13,TRBD1,.,TRBJ1-2
CASSASGRHNEQFF,TGTGCCAGCAGTGCCTCGGGGCGACACAATGAGCAGTTCTTC,TRBV6-1,.,.,TRBJ2-1
CASSQGDRTIYRGFPLEQYF,TGTGCCAGCAGCCAAGGGGACAGGACGATCTATCGGGGTTTCCCCCTCGAGCAGTACTTC,TRBV14,TRBD1,.,TRBJ2-7
CASSVYGLATGGEQFF,TGTGCCAGCAGCGTATATGGCCTAGCGACCGGAGGGGAGCAGTTCTTC,TRBV9,.,.,TRBJ2-1
CASSWGGVSTDTQYF,TGTGCCAGCAGTTGGGGCGGGGTTAGCACAGATACGCAGTATTTT,TRBV25-1,.,.,TRBJ2-3
CASSLQSDWGSYGYTF,TGTGCCAGCTCACTTCAGAGCGATTGGGGTTCCTATGGCTACACCTTC,TRBV18,.,.,TRBJ1-2
CASSSSGILYEQYF,TGTGCCAGCAGCTCTAGCGGGATCCTCTACGAGCAGTACTTC,TRBV7-9,TRBD2,.,TRBJ2-7
CASSPGQEVAAFF,TGTGCCAGCTCACCCGGACAGGAGGTTGCGGCTTTCTTT,TRBV18,TRBD1,few,TRBJ1-1
CASSEAGRTDTQYF,TGCGCCAGCAGTGAAGCGGGCCGCACAGATACGCAGTATTTT,TRBV10-2,.,.,TRBJ2-3
CASSLSGAGGTPFRGYTF,TGTGCCAGCAGTTTATCTGGGGCGGGGGGAACCCCTTTTAGGGGCTACACCTTC,TRBV27,.,once,TRBJ1-2
CASRPRVGLAGPSSYEQYF,TGCGCCAGCAGACCTAGGGTGGGACTAGCGGGACCCAGCTCCTACGAGCAGTACTTC,TRBV5-1,TRBD2,.,TRBJ2-7
CASGMTSGRLAEQFF,TGTGCCAGCGGAATGACTAGCGGGAGATTAGCTGAGCAGTTCTTC,TRBV11-1,TRBD2,.,TRBJ2-1
CASSRQGPYNEQFF,TGCGCCAGCAGCCGACAGGGACCCTACAATGAGCAGTTCTTC,TRBV5-1,TRBD1,.,TRBJ2-1
CATSRDLKLRESQFF,TGTGCCACCAGCAGAGATTTAAAGTTGCGGGAGTCCCAGTTCTTC,TRBV15,TRBD2,.,TRBJ2-1
CASSRAGGLGELFF,TGTGCCAGCAGCCGAGCGGGAGGGTTGGGGGAGCTGTTTTTT,TRBV27,TRBD2,.,TRBJ2-2
CASIRHGTNGEQYF,TGTGCCAGCATAAGACACGGGACGAACGGCGAGCAGTACTTC,TRBV7-9,.,.,TRBJ2-7
CASSFRLGQGAGETQYF,TGTGCCAGCAGCTTTCGTCTCGGACAGGGGGCGGGAGAGACCCAGTACTTC,TRBV7-9,TRBD1,.,TRBJ2-5
CASHPETQYF,TGTGCCAGCCACCCGGAGACCCAGTACTTC,TRBV2,.,once,TRBJ2-5
CASSGTSENLYNEQFF,TGTGCCAGCAGTGGGACTAGCGAGAATCTATACAATGAGCAGTTCTTC,TRBV9,TRBD2,once,TRBJ2-1
CSVHGPNPTEAFF,TGCAGCGTTCACGGTCCGAACCCCACTGAAGCTTTCTTT,TRBV29-1,.,once,TRBJ1-1
CASSPDSATNEKLFF,TGTGCCAGCAGCCCCGATAGCGCAACTAATGAAAAACTGTTTTTT,TRBV14,.,.,TRBJ1-4
CASTPPARASSYNEQFF,TGTGCCAGTACCCCGCCGGCGAGGGCAAGCTCCTACAATGAGCAGTTCTTC,TRBV19,.,.,TRBJ2-1
CSVEEAEDRISYTF,TGCAGCGTTGAAGAAGCCGAGGACCGAATTAGCTACACCTTC,TRBV29-1,.,once,TRBJ1-2
CASSQERLYGYTF,TGTGCCAGCAGCCAGGAACGATTATATGGCTACACCTTC,TRBV7-2,.,.,TRBJ1-2
CASSSLVIFGTQYF,TGCGCCAGCAGCTCACTAGTCATCTTCGGGACCCAGTACTTC,TRBV5-1,.,.,TRBJ2-5
CASSDTWGMDGYTF,TGCGCCAGCAGTGACACTTGGGGAATGGATGGCTACACCTTC,TRBV10-1,.,few,TRBJ1-2
CASSLLMNTEAFF,TGTGCCAGCAGCTTATTGATGAACACTGAAGCTTTCTTT,TRBV7-9,.,.,TRBJ1-1
CASSAQLGEQYF,TGTGCCAGTAGTGCGCAGCTCGGGGAGCAGTACTTC,TRBV19,.,.,TRBJ2-7
CATANTGKWLNTEAFF,TGTGCCACAGCAAACACAGGGAAATGGCTGAACACTGAAGCTTTCTTT,TRBV2,.,.,TRBJ1-1
CASSPGQGALVNTEAFF,TGCGCCAGCAGCCCCGGACAGGGGGCTTTGGTGAACACTGAAGCTTTCTTT,TRBV4-1,TRBD1,.,TRBJ1-1
CAWSVGGNTIYF,TGTGCCTGGAGCGTCGGAGGAAACACCATATATTTT,TRBV30,.,.,TRBJ1-3
CSVKGTPVTGELFF,TGCAGCGTGAAGGGGACCCCAGTCACCGGGGAGCTGTTTTTT,TRBV29-1,.,.,TRBJ2-2
CATGRETQYF,TGTGCCACCGGACGGGAGACCCAGTACTTC,TRBV6-1,.,.,TRBJ2-5
CASTSSISPNEQYF,TGTGCCAGCACCTCTAGCATCAGTCCTAACGAGCAGTACTTC,TRBV7-2,.,.,TRBJ2-7
CASTLRPRGAVGNTIYF,TGTGCCAGCACCCTCCGACCACGGGGGGCTGTTGGAAACACCATATATTTT,TRBV7-2,.,.,TRBJ1-3
CASSFPNRGGETQYF,TGTGCCAGCAGTTTCCCTAACAGGGGCGGAGAGACCCAGTACTTC,TRBV28,TRBD1,.,TRBJ2-5
CASSFGASGRSYNEQFF,TGTGCCAGCAGCTTCGGAGCTAGCGGGAGGTCCTACAATGAGCAGTTCTTC,TRBV7-2,TRBD2,.,TRBJ2-1
CASRPTARGVSSYEQYF,TGCGCCAGCAGGCCGACGGCGAGGGGCGTCAGCTCCTACGAGCAGTACTTC,TRBV4-1,.,.,TRBJ2-7
CASSPQGAYTGELFF,TGTGCCAGTAGCCCACAGGGGGCGTACACCGGGGAGCTGTTTTTT,TRBV19,TRBD1,.,TRBJ2-2
CASSFEGLGEQYF,TGCGCCAGCAGCTTCGAGGGACTGGGGGAGCAGTACTTC,TRBV5-1,.,.,TRBJ2-7
CASSLAGSRTTGELFF,TGTGCCAGCAGCCTAGCGGGAAGCCGAACGACCGGGGAGCTGTTTTTT,TRBV5-4,TRBD2,.,TRBJ2-2